This TCR beta chain was documented in a study of T cells in Graves' hyperthyroidism and ophthalmopathy. Whole-study results and caveats: Most thyroid-expanded clonotypes above 0.001 were also found in blood.

Germline values: CDR1 SNHLY, CDR2 FYNNEI. The CDR3 extends over 15 amino acids. A note on this clonotype: Its antigen is currently unknown. A much bigger clone sits one base away, suggesting this may be a read error.

Authors of the study amplified TCR beta CDR3 regions from RNA transcripts. The HTBI primer set drove a first-round RT-PCR of the TCR CDR3. Via MiXCR, TCRdb re-called the multiplex PCR reads, giving one row per CDR3 protein. The data show hundreds of thousands of distinct CDR3 sequences, around 42% seen once. The sequenced material came from peripheral blood or thyroid tissue (not recorded which). This TCR was recovered from a woman younger than 35 with Graves' hyperthyroidism. The rearrangement uses TRBV2 and TRBJ1-5; weak D call: TRBD1 (5 bases). The DNA for the CDR3 is TGTGCCAGCAGTGAGGAACAGGTTGGCAATCAGCTCCAGCATTTT. Translating gives CASSEEQVGNQLQHF.